The clone carrying this TCR beta chain is large (0.1 to 1%) within its sample. Its antigen is unknown. CD4+CD25+ regulatory T cells came from anti-CD25 bead selection of positively selected CD4+ cells. This sample was taken from a study of relationships among human T cell subsets. From mRNA, alpha and beta CDR3 regions were amplified using semiquantitative ARM-PCR. Exponential amplification used communal superprimers after tagged nested gene-specific primers in ARM-PCR. Each CDR3 protein gets one entry after TCRdb re-called the multiplex PCR reads with MiXCR. This table holds fewer than 15,000 distinct CDR3 sequences, 50% to 75% found once. Germline V gene lookup returns CDR1 SGHAT and CDR2 FQNNGV. The ends were cut back, 5 bases at V and 6 bases at J, with 12 bases in the middle. This CDR3 contains 13 residues. Findings and caveats of the study: The seven subsets showed no significant differences in gene usage or CDR3 length. Th1, Th2 and regulatory subsets overlapped substantially in CDR3 sequences. Bead sorting may have left some CD4+CD8+ double-positive cells. Clones with over 100 reads held over 55% of CD8+ cytotoxic sequences.

The source material was Tregs sorted from blood. The chain links TRBV11-2 to TRBJ2-3, with D tentatively TRBD1 (6 bases). The TCR originated in a man in his forties in good health. The CDR3 DNA is TGTGCCAGCAGCGGGGCAGGGGTGGATACGCAGTATTTT. Translation: CASSGAGVDTQYF.